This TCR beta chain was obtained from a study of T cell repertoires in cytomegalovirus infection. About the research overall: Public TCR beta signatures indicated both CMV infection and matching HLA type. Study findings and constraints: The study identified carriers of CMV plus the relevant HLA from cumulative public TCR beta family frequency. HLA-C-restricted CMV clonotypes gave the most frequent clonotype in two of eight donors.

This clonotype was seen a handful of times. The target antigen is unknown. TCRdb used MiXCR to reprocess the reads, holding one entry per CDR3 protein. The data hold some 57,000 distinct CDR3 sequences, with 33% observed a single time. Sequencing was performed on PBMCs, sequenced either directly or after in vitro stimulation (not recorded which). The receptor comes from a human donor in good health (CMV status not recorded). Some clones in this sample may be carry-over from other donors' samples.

The CDR3: CASSFTGGTYEQYF. In DNA, the CDR3 is TGTGCCAGCAGTTTCACGGGAGGGACCTACGAGCAGTACTTC. The rearrangement links TRBV27 to TRBJ2-7, with 8 bases identical to TRBD2. The CDR3 sequence is 14 residues long. Germline V gene data show CDR1 as MNHEY and CDR2 as SMNVEV (reference sequence). The V and J ends lost 3 bases and 2 bases, in that order; junction bases with no gene match: 3.